Each of the 21 T cell receptor beta chains below was sequenced from the same sample in a study of cytomegalovirus exposure and HLA in healthy donors. The PCR made use of 60 Vbeta and 13 Jbeta primers. Sequencing was performed with immunoSEQ multiplex PCR; in TCRdb, only in-frame clones are kept and a portion is missing. The table for this sample gives approximately 110,000 clones. The sequenced sample consisted of PBMCs. The origin of the receptors is a man younger than 35 in good health and CMV-seronegative.

The chain uses TRBV6-1 and TRBJ2-3; 7 bases are a match to TRBD2. The CDR3 has 14 amino acids. The V segment lost 7 bases and the J segment 7 bases; nucleotides outside the gene matches: 11. Germline lookup yields CDR1 MNHNS and CDR2 SASEGT. CDR3 in amino acids: CASNRLAERNTQYF. The CDR3 bases are TGTGCCAGCAATAGGCTAGCGGAACGGAATACGCAGTATTTT.

The chain combines TRBV2 with TRBJ2-7; D unclear. V gave up 4 bases and J gave up 5 bases, with 12 bases separating them. Germline CDR1 SNHLY, CDR2 FYNNEI. This CDR3 is built from 13 residues. As DNA, the CDR3 is TGTGCCAGCAGTGGACAAGGCTTTAACGAGCAGTACTTC. The encoded protein is CASSGQGFNEQYF.

This rearrangement joins TRBV7-9 to TRBJ2-5, with D unresolved. The CDR3 loop spans 13 amino acids. The germline V gene encodes CDR1 SEHNR and CDR2 FQNEAQ (reference sequence). The V gene lost 0 bases and the J gene lost 4 bases, with 6 bases spanning the gap. This chain's CDR3 is CASSLAMAETQYF. As DNA, the CDR3 is TGTGCCAGCAGCTTAGCTATGGCAGAGACCCAGTACTTC.

Comment on this clone: Relative to the germline gene, one junction end is altered; a read error may explain this. The chain has TRBV7-8 and TRBJ1-1; D ambiguous. Germline V gene lookup returns CDR1 SGHVS and CDR2 FQNEAQ. The CDR3 contains 15 residues. This CDR3 is CASSLGSTLNTEAFF. The CDR3 DNA follows: TGTGCCAGCAGTTTAGGGTCTACCTTGAACACTGAAGCTTTCTTT.

The rearrangement uses TRBV15 and TRBJ2-1; TRBD1 might be the D (5 bases). Trimming shortened V by 2 bases and J by 5 bases, and 16 bases separated the two germline ends. Germline V gene lookup returns CDR1 LNHNV and CDR2 YYDKDF (reference sequence). The CDR3 covers 16 residues. CDR3: CATSRTRARGHNEQFF. The CDR3 bases are TGTGCCACCAGCAGAACCCGTGCAAGGGGCCACAATGAGCAGTTCTTC.

DNA for the CDR3: TGTGCCAGTAGTATAGGGACAGGGATTTTTGTAGAGCAGTTCTTC. Translation: CASSIGTGIFVEQFF. This chain connects TRBV19 to TRBJ2-1; TRBD1 aligns across 8 bases. This CDR3 is built from 15 residues. CDR1 LNHDA and CDR2 SQIVND come from the germline V gene (reference sequence). Trimming took 1 base from V and 10 from J; bases not matched to a gene: 9.

This sequence joins TRBV2 and TRBJ1-1, with 7 bases lining up with TRBD1. The J segment lost 0 bases and the V segment lost 8 bases, leaving 6 bases of the junction unmatched. The length of the CDR3 is 14 residues. The V gene's germline CDR1 is SNHLY and CDR2 FYNNEI. The chain's CDR3 is CASGLQGMNTEAFF. The CDR3 nucleotides are TGTGCCAGCGGCTTACAGGGGATGAACACTGAAGCTTTCTTT.

The rearrangement joins TRBV7-6 to TRBJ2-1; 11 positions agree with TRBD2. CDR3 length equals 14 residues. After removal of 5 bases from V and 8 bases from J, the junction contained 5 bases not matched to a gene. Germline CDR1 reads SGHVS; CDR2 reads FNYEAQ. CDR3 coding DNA: TGTGCCAGCAGCCTTAGCGGGAGGGCCGATGAGCAGTTCTTC. It is translated as CASSLSGRADEQFF.

This chain links TRBV5-8 with TRBJ2-2; a weak D match, TRBD1 (6 bases). V was trimmed by 0 bases and J by 3 bases, leaving 9 bases between them. Germline V gives CDR1 SGHTS, CDR2 YDEGEE. The CDR3 is made up of 15 amino acids. Written as DNA, the CDR3 is TGTGCCAGCAGCTTGGCTGGACAGCACACCGGGGAGCTGTTTTTT. Translation: CASSLAGQHTGELFF.

The genes are TRBV28 and TRBJ1-1; D remains unclear. V lost 1 base and J 12 bases, leaving 18 bases between the germline ends. Germline V CDR1 and CDR2: MDHEN, SYDVKM. The CDR3 has 14 residues. CDR3 in DNA: TGTGCCAGCAGTTTATTGATTGTAGGAGGTAGACCTTTCTTT. As protein: CASSLLIVGGRPFF. The variable domain in full, with the rest retrieved from reference TRBV28 and TRBJ1-1, is DVKVTQSSRYLVKRTGEKVFLECVQDMDHENMFWYRQDPGLGLRLIYFSYDVKMKEKGDIPEGYSVSREKKERFSLILESASTNQTSMYLCASSLLIVGGRPFFGQGTRLTVV.

V and J are TRBV29-1 and TRBJ1-1; D not certain. Germline-derived CDR1 and CDR2 are SQVTM and ANQGSEA. The CDR3 is 12 residues long. V was cut by 8 bases and J by 1 base, with 11 bases left in between. The CDR3 spells CSTSAANTEAFF. In nucleotides, the CDR3 is TGCAGCACCTCCGCGGCGAACACTGAAGCTTTCTTT.

The rearrangement uses TRBV7-9 and TRBJ1-1; TRBD1 is a possible D gene (6 bases). V was pared by 1 base and J by 0 bases, with 6 bases between. Germline V gene data show CDR1 as SEHNR and CDR2 as FQNEAQ (reference sequence). This CDR3 is 14 amino acids long. The CDR3 protein is CASSLGGLNTEAFF. The CDR3 DNA is TGTGCCAGCAGCTTAGGGGGGCTGAACACTGAAGCTTTCTTT.

V usage is TRBV27 and J usage is TRBJ2-1; D is ambiguous. Trimming pared 3 bases from V and 3 bases from J, leaving 6 bases between. This CDR3 region has 13 residues. CDR1 MNHEY and CDR2 SMNVEV come from the germline V gene (reference sequence). The CDR3 loop is CASSFNSYNEQFF. The CDR3 DNA follows: TGTGCCAGCAGTTTTAACAGCTACAATGAGCAGTTCTTC.

The chain joins TRBV19 to TRBJ1-1, with D perhaps TRBD1 (6 bases). Germline CDR1 reads LNHDA; CDR2 reads SQIVND (reference sequence). The CDR3 length is 15 residues. Trimming left V 0 bases short and J 0 bases short, with 8 bases between. CDR3 bases: TGTGCCAGTAGTATAGATAACAGGGTGAACACTGAAGCTTTCTTT. Encoded protein: CASSIDNRVNTEAFF.

The chain has TRBV7-8 and TRBJ1-1, with 7 bases matching TRBD1. V lost 4 bases to trimming and J lost 2 bases; unmatched junction nucleotides: 10. Germline-derived CDR1 and CDR2 are SGHVS and FQNEAQ. The CDR3 runs to 16 residues. The DNA for the CDR3 is TGTGCCAGCAGCTCCGGGACAGCCGGACAAAACACTGAAGCTTTCTTT. Amino acids: CASSSGTAGQNTEAFF. Full variable domain (outside the CDR3, taken from reference TRBV7-8 and TRBJ1-1): GAGVSQSPRYKVAKRGQDVALRCDPISGHVSLFWYQQALGQGPEFLTYFQNEAQLDKSGLPSDRFFAERPEGSVSTLKIQRTQQEDSAVYLCASSSGTAGQNTEAFFGQGTRLTVV.

This chain joins TRBV19 and TRBJ2-3, with D tentatively TRBD2 (5 bases). Germline loops: CDR1 LNHDA, CDR2 SQIVND (reference sequence). The CDR3 is made up of 13 amino acids. The germline V and J ends were trimmed by 10 bases and 4 bases, with 15 bases remaining between them. In nucleotides, the CDR3 is TGTGCCACTAGCCTCCCCAGTTCAGATACGCAGTATTTT. Protein sequence: CATSLPSSDTQYF.

The chain is built from TRBV7-9 and TRBJ1-1; 8 bases match TRBD1. The germline V gene encodes CDR1 SEHNR and CDR2 FQNEAQ (reference sequence). Trimming took 5 bases from V and 2 from J; bases not matched to a gene: 7. This CDR3 is 15 amino acids long. This chain's CDR3 is CASSKGTGLNTEAFF. CDR3 coding DNA: TGTGCCAGCAGCAAAGGGACAGGATTAAACACTGAAGCTTTCTTT.

The chain combines TRBV5-1 with TRBJ1-3, with 7 bases lining up with TRBD1. Per the germline V gene, CDR1 is SGHRS and CDR2 is YFSETQ. The V segment lost 4 bases and the J segment 0 bases; nucleotides outside the gene matches: 7. The CDR3 contains 16 residues. CDR3 in amino acids: CASSVASGGSGNTIYF. The DNA for the CDR3 is TGCGCCAGCAGCGTAGCGTCAGGGGGCTCTGGAAACACCATATATTTT.

The chain carries TRBV18 and TRBJ2-3, with D perhaps matching TRBD1 (5 bases). The V gene lost 5 bases and the J gene lost 2 bases, with 11 bases spanning the gap. This CDR3 comprises 14 residues. Per germline, CDR1 KGHSH and CDR2 LQKENI. The CDR3 DNA sequence: TGTGCCAGCTCATCCAAGGGGTACACAGATACGCAGTATTTT. This gives the protein CASSSKGYTDTQYF.

The chain is built from TRBV5-6 and TRBJ1-4; D might be TRBD1 (6 bases). The length of the CDR3 is 14 residues. CDR1 is SGHDT, CDR2 YYEEEE, per germline. Trimming removed 4 bases at V and 14 bases at J, with 21 bases between. The CDR3 DNA sequence: TGTGCCAGCAGCCGAGGGGGGGAACCCGGCCGTCTGTTTTTT. Residues: CASSRGGEPGRLFF.

CDR3 sequence (DNA): TGTGCCAGCTGGCCTTCTTCCTACAATGAGCAGTTCTTC. Its protein product is CASWPSSYNEQFF. This chain links TRBV6-5 with TRBJ2-1; D is unclear. V lost 8 bases and J lost 1, with 9 bases in between. The V gene's germline CDR1 is MNHEY and CDR2 SVGAGI. CDR3 length: 13 residues.